A selection of T cell receptor beta chains follows, all from one sample in a study of T cells in localized non-small cell lung cancer. The method was immunoSEQ multiplex PCR; TCRdb's version includes in-frame clones alone and lacks a portion of them. The table shows about 48,000 clones, with roughly 77% occurring only once. The material sequenced was peripheral blood, taken before any cancer treatment. These receptors all stem from a man between 40 and 70 years old with stage I squamous cell lung carcinoma. Both conserved end residues are part of each CDR3.

v_gene	j_gene	CDR3aa
TRBV2	TRBJ2-5	CASSESGGKETQYF
TRBV5-4	TRBJ2-7	CASSLAGGRPYF
TRBV27	TRBJ2-1	CASRPLAGGHNEQFF
TRBV25-1	TRBJ1-3	CASSELDRGSGNTIYF
TRBV9	TRBJ2-3	CASSVGNSLDTQYF
TRBV9	TRBJ2-3	CASSSTGGVRDTQYF
TRBV5-1	TRBJ1-1	CASSFGFQGGTNTEAFF
TRBV2	TRBJ1-2	CASSLQVGTGSSGYTF
TRBV2	TRBJ1-1	CASSGQRDRANTEAFF
TRBV7-6	TRBJ1-3	CASSSSVSGNTIYF
TRBV7-2	TRBJ1-5	CASSYDSTPQHF
TRBV5-4	TRBJ2-1	CASSVAGGHNEQFF
TRBV5-1	TRBJ2-1	CASSVDRTLQFF
TRBV9	TRBJ2-5	CASSGGTGGAMETQYF
TRBV5-4	TRBJ2-5	CASSHGTNKETQYF
TRBV6-6	TRBJ2-2	CASRHGGTANTGELFF
TRBV6-1	TRBJ2-1	CASSEARSWRDEQFF
TRBV6-1	TRBJ1-1	CASSDWGGEAFF
TRBV5-6	TRBJ1-1	CASSFELTEAFF
TRBV13	TRBJ2-1	CASGERGSYNEQFF
TRBV5-6	TRBJ1-1	CASSAAWGAAKMNTEAFF
TRBV5-1	TRBJ1-4	CASSTSVTTNEKRLFF
TRBV6-1	TRBJ2-2	CASREFTGELFF
TRBV6-1	TRBJ1-5	CASTTDRGPGQPQHF
TRBV14	TRBJ1-2	CASSQRTGGLINYGYTF
TRBV6-4	TRBJ1-2	CASSEDLGTGYGYTF
TRBV19	TRBJ1-4	CAATSRPNEKLFF
TRBV19	TRBJ1-2	CASSPTHRDRVYGYTF
TRBV6-1	TRBJ1-4	CASSEALTPGREKLFF
TRBV7-9	TRBJ2-1	CASSTRQGIGNEQFF
TRBV7-2	TRBJ1-5	CASSLKSSGQFSNQPQHF
TRBV7-3	TRBJ1-2	CASSPGPDTLPNYGYTF
TRBV5-1	TRBJ2-1	CASSHRGEPPPPRFF
TRBV29-1	TRBJ2-5	CSVGAGKETQYF
TRBV15	TRBJ2-5	CATAPGGRKETQYF
TRBV9	TRBJ2-4	CASSVGTLAKNIQYF
TRBV7-3	TRBJ2-2	CASSPTGTGELFF
TRBV5-4	TRBJ1-6	CASSVGAVLGSPLHF
TRBV6-6	TRBJ2-1	CASRGGGGPNEQFF
TRBV5-8	TRBJ2-7	CASSPLGQGTYEQYF
TRBV7-2	TRBJ2-5	CASSGGTGARGAQYF
TRBV21-1	TRBJ1-4	CASSFGPGAYFSREKLFF
TRBV6-1	TRBJ1-2	CASRTGSTGYTF
TRBV7-9	NA	CASSSPGQGLYEQYF
TRBV5-6	TRBJ2-2	CASSFRGDTGELFF
TRBV6-5	TRBJ1-2	CASSEGPGAYGYTF
TRBV7-2	TRBJ1-4	CASRPGTPTNEKLFF
TRBV7-9	TRBJ1-1	CASSRGQGNAEAFF
TRBV4-2	TRBJ1-2	CASSQDLTEEFYGYTF
TRBV28	TRBJ1-1	CASTQILNTEAFF
TRBV5-4	TRBJ1-1	CASSSAREGDTEAFF
TRBV19	TRBJ1-2	CASSTPTSRIYGYTF
TRBV18	TRBJ2-4	CASSPDGPRGIQYF
TRBV19	TRBJ2-1	CASSIFAGPHNEQFF